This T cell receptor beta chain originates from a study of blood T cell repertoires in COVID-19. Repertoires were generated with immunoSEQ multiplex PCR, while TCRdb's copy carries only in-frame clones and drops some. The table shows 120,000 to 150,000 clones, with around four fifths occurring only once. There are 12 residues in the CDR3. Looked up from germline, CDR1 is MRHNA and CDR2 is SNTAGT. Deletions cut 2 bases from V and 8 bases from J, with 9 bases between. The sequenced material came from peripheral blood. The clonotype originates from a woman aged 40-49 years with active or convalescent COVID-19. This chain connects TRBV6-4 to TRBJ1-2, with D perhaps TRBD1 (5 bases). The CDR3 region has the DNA TGTGCCAGCAGTGACGGGGGGGTCGGCTACACCTTC. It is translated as CASSDGGVGYTF.